The source of this T cell receptor beta chain is a study of blood T cell repertoires in COVID-19. Study in general: Some COVID-19 samples were acute and others convalescent; all came from the United States, Italy and Spain. The analysed material was cDNA or gDNA that came from T cells, B-cell-depleted T cells, or PBMCs.

Trimming removed 7 bases from V and 4 bases from J, with 8 bases in between. Per the germline V gene, CDR1 is SQVTM and CDR2 is ANQGSEA. The CDR3 runs to 11 residues. Original processing notes: The assay estimated nucleated cells by amplifying reference gene primers. TCRdb's table, derived via immunoSEQ multiplex PCR, lists solely in-frame clones and lacks some. D and trimming were read from the DNA, whereas the V and J calls and clone size are those reported in that table. Among a few hundred thousand clones listed, 65% to 90% were seen once. Sequenced material: peripheral blood. This receptor was taken from a human donor in a cohort sampled during active COVID-19. The chain employs TRBV29-1 and TRBJ1-3; no clear D gene. CDR3 protein: CSGIQGNTIYF. In DNA form, the CDR3 reads TGCAGCGGAATACAGGGAAACACCATATATTTT.